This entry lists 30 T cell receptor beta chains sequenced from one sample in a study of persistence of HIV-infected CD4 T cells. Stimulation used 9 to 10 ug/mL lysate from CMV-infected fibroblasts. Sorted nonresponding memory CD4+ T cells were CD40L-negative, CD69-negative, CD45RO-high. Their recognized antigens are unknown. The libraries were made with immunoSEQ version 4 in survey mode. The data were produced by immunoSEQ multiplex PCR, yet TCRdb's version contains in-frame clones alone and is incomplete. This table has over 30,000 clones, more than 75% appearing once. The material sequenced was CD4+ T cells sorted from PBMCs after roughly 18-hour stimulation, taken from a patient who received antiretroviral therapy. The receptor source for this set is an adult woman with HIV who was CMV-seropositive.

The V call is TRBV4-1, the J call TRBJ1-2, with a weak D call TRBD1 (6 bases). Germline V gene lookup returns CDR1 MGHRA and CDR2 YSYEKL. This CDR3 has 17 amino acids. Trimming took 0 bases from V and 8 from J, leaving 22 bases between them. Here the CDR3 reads CASSQDDRDKFSRGYTF. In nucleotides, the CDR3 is TGCGCCAGCAGCCAAGACGACCGGGACAAATTTTCGAGGGGCTACACCTTC.

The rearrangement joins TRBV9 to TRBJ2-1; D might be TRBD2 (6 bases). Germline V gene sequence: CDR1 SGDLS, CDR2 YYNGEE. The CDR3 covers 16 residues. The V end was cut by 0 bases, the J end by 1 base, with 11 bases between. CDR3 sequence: CASSVGAGPSYNEQFF. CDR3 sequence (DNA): TGTGCCAGCAGCGTAGGGGCGGGACCGTCCTACAATGAGCAGTTCTTC.

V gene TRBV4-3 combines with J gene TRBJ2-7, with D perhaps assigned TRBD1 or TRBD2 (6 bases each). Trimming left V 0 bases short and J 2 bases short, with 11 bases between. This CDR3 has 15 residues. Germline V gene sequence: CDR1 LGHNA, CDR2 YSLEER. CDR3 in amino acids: CASSQDWRGTYEQYF. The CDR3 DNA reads TGCGCCAGCAGCCAAGATTGGAGGGGGACCTACGAGCAGTACTTC.

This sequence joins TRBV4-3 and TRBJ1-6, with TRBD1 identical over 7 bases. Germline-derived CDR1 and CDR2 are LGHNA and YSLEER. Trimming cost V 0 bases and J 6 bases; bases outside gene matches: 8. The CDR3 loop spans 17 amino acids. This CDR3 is CASSQDRGGQSNSPLHF. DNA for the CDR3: TGCGCCAGCAGCCAAGATCGGGGGGGACAGTCTAATTCACCCCTCCACTTT.

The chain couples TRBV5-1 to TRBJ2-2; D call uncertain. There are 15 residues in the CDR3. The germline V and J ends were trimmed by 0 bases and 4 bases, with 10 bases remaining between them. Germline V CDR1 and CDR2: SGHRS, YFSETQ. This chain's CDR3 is CASSLEGDPTGELFF. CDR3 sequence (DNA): TGCGCCAGCAGCTTGGAGGGTGATCCCACCGGGGAGCTGTTTTTT.

The CDR3 protein is CASSASGGGEQYF. The CDR3 DNA is TGTGCCAGCAGCGCCTCCGGGGGGGGCGAGCAGTACTTC. The chain is built from TRBV9 and TRBJ2-7; 8 nucleotides line up with TRBD2. CDR1 and CDR2 from the germline V gene are SGDLS and YYNGEE. V shed 3 bases and J 6 bases; nucleotides not matched to a gene: 5. This CDR3 is 13 amino acids long.

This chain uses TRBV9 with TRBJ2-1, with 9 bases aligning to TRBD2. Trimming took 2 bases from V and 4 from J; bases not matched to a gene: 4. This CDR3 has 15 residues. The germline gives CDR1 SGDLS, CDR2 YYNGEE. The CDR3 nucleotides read TGTGCCAGCAGCGTTTCAGCGGGGGGATACAATGAGCAGTTCTTC. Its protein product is CASSVSAGGYNEQFF.

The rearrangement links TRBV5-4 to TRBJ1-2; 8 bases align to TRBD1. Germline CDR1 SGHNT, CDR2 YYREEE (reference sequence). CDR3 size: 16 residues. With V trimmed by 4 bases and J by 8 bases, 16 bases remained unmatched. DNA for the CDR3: TGTGCCAGCAGCCCTGCTTCCTTCGACAGGGGCGGAGGCTACACCTTC. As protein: CASSPASFDRGGGYTF.

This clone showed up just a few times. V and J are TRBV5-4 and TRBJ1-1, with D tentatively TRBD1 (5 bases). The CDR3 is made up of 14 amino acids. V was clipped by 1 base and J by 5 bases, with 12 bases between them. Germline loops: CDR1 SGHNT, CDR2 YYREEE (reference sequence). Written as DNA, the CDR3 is TGTGCCAGCAGCTTGATGGGGGGGGGTACTGAAGCTTTCTTT. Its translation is CASSLMGGGTEAFF.

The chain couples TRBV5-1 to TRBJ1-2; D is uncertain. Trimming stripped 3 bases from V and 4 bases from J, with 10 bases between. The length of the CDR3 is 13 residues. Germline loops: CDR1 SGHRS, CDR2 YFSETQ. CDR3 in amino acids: CASSSATSYGYTF. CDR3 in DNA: TGCGCCAGCAGCTCGGCAACCAGCTATGGCTACACCTTC.

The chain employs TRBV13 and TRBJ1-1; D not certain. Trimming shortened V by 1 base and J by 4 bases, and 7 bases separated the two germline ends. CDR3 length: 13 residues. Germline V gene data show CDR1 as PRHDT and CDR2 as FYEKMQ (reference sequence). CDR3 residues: CASSLEAGTEAFF. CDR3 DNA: TGTGCCAGCAGCTTAGAGGCGGGCACTGAAGCTTTCTTT. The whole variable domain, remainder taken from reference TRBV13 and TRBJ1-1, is AAGVIQSPRHLIKEKRETATLKCYPIPRHDTVYWYQQGPGQDPQFLISFYEKMQSDKGSIPDRFSAQQFSDYHSELNMSSLELGDSALYFCASSLEAGTEAFFGQGTRLTVV.

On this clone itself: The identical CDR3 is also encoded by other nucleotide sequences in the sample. The CDR3 is CATSRARGPNTEAFF. The CDR3 nucleotides read TGTGCCACCAGCAGAGCCAGGGGCCCGAACACTGAAGCTTTCTTT. V gene TRBV15 combines with J gene TRBJ1-1, with TRBD1 as a possible D gene (6 bases). The CDR3 is 15 residues long. With 1 base removed from V and 1 base from J, the gap between germline ends came to 10 bases. Germline assignment: CDR1 LNHNV and CDR2 YYDKDF (reference sequence).

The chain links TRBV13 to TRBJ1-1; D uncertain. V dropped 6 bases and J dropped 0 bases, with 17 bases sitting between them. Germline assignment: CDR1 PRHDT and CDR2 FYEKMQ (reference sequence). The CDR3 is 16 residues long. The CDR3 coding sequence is TGTGCCAGCAGTCTCAATTCCCGCCCCTTGAACACTGAAGCTTTCTTT. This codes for CASSLNSRPLNTEAFF.

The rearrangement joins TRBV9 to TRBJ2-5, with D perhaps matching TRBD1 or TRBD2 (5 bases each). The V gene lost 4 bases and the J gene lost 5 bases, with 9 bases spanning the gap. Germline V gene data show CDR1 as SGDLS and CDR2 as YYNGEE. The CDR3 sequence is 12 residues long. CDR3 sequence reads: CASSPGAETQYF. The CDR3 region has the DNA TGTGCCAGCAGCCCCGGGGCGGAGACCCAGTACTTC.

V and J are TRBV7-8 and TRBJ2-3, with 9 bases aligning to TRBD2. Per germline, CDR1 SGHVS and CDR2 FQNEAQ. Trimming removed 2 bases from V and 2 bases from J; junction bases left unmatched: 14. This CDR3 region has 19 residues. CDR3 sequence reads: CASSLRLAGLSITTDTQYF. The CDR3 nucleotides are TGTGCCAGCAGCTTAAGGCTAGCGGGACTATCAATAACCACAGATACGCAGTATTTT.

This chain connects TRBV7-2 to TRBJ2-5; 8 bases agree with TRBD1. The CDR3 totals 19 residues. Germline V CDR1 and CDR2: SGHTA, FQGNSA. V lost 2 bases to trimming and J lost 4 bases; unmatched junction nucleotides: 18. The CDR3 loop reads CASSLISQGARGSRETQYF. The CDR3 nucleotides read TGTGCCAGCAGCTTAATATCCCAGGGGGCGCGGGGTAGCCGAGAGACCCAGTACTTC.

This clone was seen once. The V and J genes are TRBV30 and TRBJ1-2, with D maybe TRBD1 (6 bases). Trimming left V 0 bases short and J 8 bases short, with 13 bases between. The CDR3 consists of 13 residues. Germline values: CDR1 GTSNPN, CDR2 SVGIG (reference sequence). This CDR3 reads CAWSVQRGEGYTF. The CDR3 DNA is TGTGCCTGGAGTGTACAGAGGGGGGAAGGCTACACCTTC.

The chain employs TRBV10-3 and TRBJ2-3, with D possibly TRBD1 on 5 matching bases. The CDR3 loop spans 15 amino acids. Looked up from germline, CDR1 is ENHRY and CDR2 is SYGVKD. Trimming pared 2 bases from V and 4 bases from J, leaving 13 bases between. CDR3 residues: CAISELWGVADTQYF. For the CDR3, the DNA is TGTGCCATCAGTGAGCTTTGGGGCGTCGCAGATACGCAGTATTTT.

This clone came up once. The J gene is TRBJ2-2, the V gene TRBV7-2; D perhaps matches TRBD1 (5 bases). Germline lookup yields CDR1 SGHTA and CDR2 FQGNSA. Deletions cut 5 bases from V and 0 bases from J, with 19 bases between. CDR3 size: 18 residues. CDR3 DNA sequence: TGTGCCAGCAGCCCTTTGGCAGGGTCCTATACGAACACCGGGGAGCTGTTTTTT. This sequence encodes CASSPLAGSYTNTGELFF.

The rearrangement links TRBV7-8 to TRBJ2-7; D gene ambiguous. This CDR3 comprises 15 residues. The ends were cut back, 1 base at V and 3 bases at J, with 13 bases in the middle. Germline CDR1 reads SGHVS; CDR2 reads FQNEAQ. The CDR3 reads CASSLVSAAGYEQYF. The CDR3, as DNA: TGTGCCAGCAGCTTAGTGTCCGCGGCAGGCTACGAGCAGTACTTC.

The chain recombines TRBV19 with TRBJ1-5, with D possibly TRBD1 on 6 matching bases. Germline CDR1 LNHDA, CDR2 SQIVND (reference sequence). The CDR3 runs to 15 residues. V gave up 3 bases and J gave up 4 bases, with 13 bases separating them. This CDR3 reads CASSIRTVRNQPQHF. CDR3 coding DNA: TGTGCCAGTAGTATTCGGACAGTAAGGAATCAGCCCCAGCATTTT.

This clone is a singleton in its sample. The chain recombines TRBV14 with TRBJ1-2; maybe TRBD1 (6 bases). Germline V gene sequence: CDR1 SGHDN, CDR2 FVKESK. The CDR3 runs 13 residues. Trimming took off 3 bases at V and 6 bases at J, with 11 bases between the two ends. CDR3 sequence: CASSQRRGDGYTF. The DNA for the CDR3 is TGTGCCAGCAGCCAGAGGAGGGGGGATGGCTACACCTTC.

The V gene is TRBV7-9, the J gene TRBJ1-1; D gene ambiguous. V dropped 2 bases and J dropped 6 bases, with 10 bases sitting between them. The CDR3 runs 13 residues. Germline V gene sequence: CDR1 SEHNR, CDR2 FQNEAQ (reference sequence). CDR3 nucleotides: TGTGCCAGCAGCTTACGGAGGGAAGCTGAAGCTTTCTTT. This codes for CASSLRREAEAFF. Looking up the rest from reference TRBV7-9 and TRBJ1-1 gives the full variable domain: DTGVSQNPRHKITKRGQNVTFRCDPISEHNRLYWYRQTLGQGPEFLTYFQNEAQLEKSRLLSDRFSAERPKGSFSTLEIQRTEQGDSAMYLCASSLRREAEAFFGQGTRLTVV.

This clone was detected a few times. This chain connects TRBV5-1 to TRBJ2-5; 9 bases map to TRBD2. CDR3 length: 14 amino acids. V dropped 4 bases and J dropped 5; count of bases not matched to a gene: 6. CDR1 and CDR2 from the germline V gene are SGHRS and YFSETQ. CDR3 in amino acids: CASSISGSGETQYF. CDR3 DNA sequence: TGCGCCAGCAGCATTAGCGGGAGCGGGGAGACCCAGTACTTC.

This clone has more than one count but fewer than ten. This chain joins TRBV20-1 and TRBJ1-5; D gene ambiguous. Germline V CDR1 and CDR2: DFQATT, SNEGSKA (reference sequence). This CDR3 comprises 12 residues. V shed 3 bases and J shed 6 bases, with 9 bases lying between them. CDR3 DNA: TGCAGTGCTAGTCCACCACGTCAGCCCCAGCATTTT. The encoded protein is CSASPPRQPQHF.

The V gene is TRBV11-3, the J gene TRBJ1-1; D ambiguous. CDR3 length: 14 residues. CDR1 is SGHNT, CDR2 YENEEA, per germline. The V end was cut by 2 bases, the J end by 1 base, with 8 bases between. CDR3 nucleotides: TGTGCCAGCAGCTTAAGGACCGAGAACACTGAAGCTTTCTTT. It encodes CASSLRTENTEAFF.

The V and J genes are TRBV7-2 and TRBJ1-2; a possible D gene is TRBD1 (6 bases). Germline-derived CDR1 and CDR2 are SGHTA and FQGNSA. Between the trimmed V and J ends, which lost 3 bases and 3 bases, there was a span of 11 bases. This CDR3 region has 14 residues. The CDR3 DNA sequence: TGTGCCAGCAGCTTGGGGGCGCTGGACTATGGCTACACCTTC. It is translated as CASSLGALDYGYTF.

CDR3 residues: CSVEAWDRGPDTQYF. The CDR3 DNA sequence: TGCAGCGTTGAAGCCTGGGACAGGGGGCCAGATACGCAGTATTTT. This rearrangement joins TRBV29-1 to TRBJ2-3; TRBD1 agrees at 12 bases. This CDR3 contains 15 residues. V shed 1 base, J shed 4 bases, and the junction held 3 bases outside the gene matches. Germline V gene lookup returns CDR1 SQVTM and CDR2 ANQGSEA.

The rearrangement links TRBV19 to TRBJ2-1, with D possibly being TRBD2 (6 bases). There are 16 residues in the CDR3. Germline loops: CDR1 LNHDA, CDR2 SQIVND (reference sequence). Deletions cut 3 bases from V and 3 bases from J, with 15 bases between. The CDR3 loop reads CASSMAGRDLYNEQFF. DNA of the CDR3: TGTGCCAGTAGTATGGCCGGGCGGGACCTCTACAATGAGCAGTTCTTC.

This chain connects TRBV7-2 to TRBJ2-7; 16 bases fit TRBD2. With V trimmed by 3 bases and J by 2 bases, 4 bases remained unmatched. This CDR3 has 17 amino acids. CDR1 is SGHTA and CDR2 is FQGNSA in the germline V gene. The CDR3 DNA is TGTGCCAGCAGCTTGGGGACTAGCGGGAGGGTTGCCTACGAGCAGTACTTC. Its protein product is CASSLGTSGRVAYEQYF.